The rows below give T cell receptor beta chains drawn from one sample of a study of shared clonotypes between healthy human individuals. The repertoire was sequenced with immunoSEQ multiplex PCR; TCRdb's copy has only in-frame clones and lacks some. The sample gives 85,000 to 100,000 clones, 60% to 70% of which show up once; roughly 49% is in the top ten. Sequenced sample: memory CD8+ T cells sorted from blood. Source of these receptors: a man aged 25-45 years in good health. CDR3s include the opening cysteine and the closing phenylalanine or tryptophan. A D gene is named only where the DNA matches it firmly. Only some rows state a clone size, as once, few, many or a class for expanded clones.

size | D | J | V | DNA | CDR3
- | - | TRBJ2-7 | TRBV7-6 | TGTGCCAGCAGCTTAGACCCCAGATACGAGCAGTACTTC | CASSLDPRYEQYF
- | TRBD2 | TRBJ2-2 | TRBV7-9 | TGTGCCAGCAGCGAACGGGACTACCTCACCGGGGAGCTGTTTTTT | CASSERDYLTGELFF
- | TRBD1 | TRBJ1-3 | TRBV19 | TGTGCCAGTAGTATTCTTGACAGGGGAAGCTCTGGAAACACCATATATTTT | CASSILDRGSSGNTIYF
- | - | TRBJ2-2 | TRBV20-1 | TGCAGTGCAACGGAGAGCGGGGAGCTGTTTTTT | CSATESGELFF
few | - | TRBJ2-1 | TRBV19 | TGTGCCAGTAGTATGCGGGTGGGGTACAATGAGCAGTTCTTC | CASSMRVGYNEQFF
few | - | TRBJ2-3 | TRBV9 | TGTGCCAGCAGCGGGAGTGGCGGGCGGGAAAGGGCAGATACGCAGTATTTT | CASSGSGGRERADTQYF
once | - | TRBJ2-7 | TRBV19 | TGTGCCAGTACCCCCAGGGTTAGCTCCTACGAGCAGTACTTC | CASTPRVSSYEQYF
many | TRBD2 | TRBJ2-1 | TRBV5-8 | TGTGCCAGCAGCCATAGGGAGGGCTACAATGAGCAGTTCTTC | CASSHREGYNEQFF
- | - | TRBJ1-1 | TRBV7-2 | TGTGCCAGCAGCTTCAACCAGGGCTCTGAAGCTTTCTTT | CASSFNQGSEAFF
once | - | TRBJ1-5 | TRBV21-1 | TGTGCCAGCAGCAGAGGGACAGTTAGCAATCAGCCCCAGCATTTT | CASSRGTVSNQPQHF
- | - | TRBJ2-2 | TRBV19 | TGTGCCAGTAGTATAGTAGTCACGGACGGCCCCCCCACCGGGGAGCTGTTTTTT | CASSIVVTDGPPTGELFF
- | - | TRBJ2-2 | TRBV9 | TGTGCCAGCAGCGTAGCTTCCGCGCGGGGCGGGAAGCTGTTTTTT | CASSVASARGGKLFF
- | - | TRBJ2-3 | TRBV11-2 | TGTGCCAGCAGCCTAAGGGACGGTCCCACAGATACGCAGTATTTT | CASSLRDGPTDTQYF
- | - | TRBJ2-7 | TRBV7-2 | TGTGCCAGCAGCTTAGTGCCTAGCGCGGCCTACGAGCAGTACTTC | CASSLVPSAAYEQYF
- | - | TRBJ1-2 | TRBV7-9 | TGTGCCAGCACCACTTTTTGGGGCAGGAACACTAACTATGGCTACACCTTC | CASTTFWGRNTNYGYTF
- | - | TRBJ1-2 | TRBV12-2 | TGTGCAAGTCGCTTAAGCCTGGCTAGGGGGACAGCTGTCTATGGCTACACCTTC | CASRLSLARGTAVYGYTF
- | - | TRBJ2-3 | TRBV15 | TGTGCCACCAGCAGAGCAGTCGAGACAGATACGCAGTATTTT | CATSRAVETDTQYF
- | - | TRBJ2-7 | TRBV6-5 | TGTGCCAGCAAACCCACTTTAGCGGCTTACGAGCAGTACTTC | CASKPTLAAYEQYF
- | - | TRBJ2-5 | TRBV6-1 | TGTGCCAGCAGTGATAGGGCCTATGTAGTGGCCCAGTACTTC | CASSDRAYVVAQYF
- | - | TRBJ2-7 | TRBV7-2 | TGTGCCAGCAGGGACCTCTCGGCCTACGAGCAGTACTTC | CASRDLSAYEQYF
- | - | TRBJ1-3 | TRBV11-2 | TGTGCCAGCAGCCCCGCGGGACATACCTCTGGAAACACCATATATTTT | CASSPAGHTSGNTIYF
- | - | TRBJ1-2 | TRBV19 | TGTGCCAGTAGAATCCAGGGAAACTATGGCTACACCTTC | CASRIQGNYGYTF
- | - | TRBJ1-1 | TRBV16 | TGTGCCAGCAGCCAATATAGCTCAAACACTGAAGCTTTCTTT | CASSQYSSNTEAFF
- | TRBD1 | TRBJ2-6 | TRBV19 | TGTGCCAGTACACGCCGTACAGGGGTCTCTGGGGCCAACGTCCTGACTTTC | CASTRRTGVSGANVLTF
- | TRBD1 | TRBJ2-5 | TRBV7-9 | TGTGCCAGCAGCTACCCGGGACAGGGGGATCAAGAGACCCAGTACTTC | CASSYPGQGDQETQYF
- | - | TRBJ2-1 | TRBV28 | TGTGCCAGCAGTTTTAGGGGCACCCGAGCCCGCTCCTACAATGAGCAGTTCTTC | CASSFRGTRARSYNEQFF
- | - | TRBJ1-1 | TRBV19 | TGTGCCAGTAGTATCGGCAGTCTAGAAGCTTTCTTT | CASSIGSLEAFF
- | - | TRBJ2-1 | TRBV19 | TGTGCCAGTAGTACTCGAAGTTACTCCTACAATGAGCAGTTCTTC | CASSTRSYSYNEQFF
- | - | TRBJ2-1 | TRBV27 | TGTGCCAGCAGTTTAAGTGGGCGGGGAGCCTACAATGAGCAGTTCTTC | CASSLSGRGAYNEQFF
- | TRBD2 | TRBJ2-2 | TRBV7-9 | TGTGCCAGCAGCTTTCTAGCGGGAGTTCGAACCGGGGAGCTGTTTTTT | CASSFLAGVRTGELFF
- | - | TRBJ2-2 | TRBV7-2 | TGTGCCAGCAGCTTAGGACTACTGAACACCGGGGAGCTGTTTTTT | CASSLGLLNTGELFF
- | - | TRBJ2-2 | TRBV25-1 | TGTGCCAGCAGTGAATTCCCCGTGGGGACCGGGGAGCTGTTTTTT | CASSEFPVGTGELFF
- | - | TRBJ1-3 | TRBV5-1 | TGCGCCAGCAGCTTCGAGGGCTCTGGAAACACCATATATTTT | CASSFEGSGNTIYF
- | TRBD1 | TRBJ2-1 | TRBV5-1 | TGCGCCAGCATGATAACAGGGGCACTATACAATGAGCAGTTCTTC | CASMITGALYNEQFF
few | - | TRBJ2-7 | TRBV4-3 | TGCGCCAGCAGCCAAGAAGGGGTGGGGGACTACGAGCAGTACTTC | CASSQEGVGDYEQYF
- | TRBD2 | TRBJ2-7 | TRBV29-1 | TGCAGCGTTGTATCCCAGACTAGCGGGGAATCCTACGAGCAGTACTTC | CSVVSQTSGESYEQYF
- | - | TRBJ2-7 | TRBV28 | TGTGCCAGCAAAACAGGTGGGAACGAGCAGTACTTC | CASKTGGNEQYF
- | - | TRBJ2-4 | TRBV7-8 | TGTGCCAGCAGCGCAATTATGGGATCGGGTAGAGGGGGGAAGGGCATTCAGTACTTC | CASSAIMGSGRGGKGIQYF
- | TRBD1 | TRBJ1-3 | TRBV6-6 | TGTGCCAGCAGGACAGGGTCGCGCTCTGGAAACACCATATATTTT | CASRTGSRSGNTIYF
- | TRBD1 | TRBJ2-7 | TRBV27 | TGTGCCAGCAGAGCCGGGACAGACCTTAGAATTAACAAGGAGCAGTACTTC | CASRAGTDLRINKEQYF
- | - | TRBJ2-1 | TRBV5-5 | TGTGCCAGCAGTACGAGCGGGACAACCTACAATGAGCAGTTCTTC | CASSTSGTTYNEQFF
few | - | TRBJ2-6 | TRBV4-3 | TGCGCCAGCAGCCTCAGCCTAGGATCTGGGGCCAACGTCCTGACTTTC | CASSLSLGSGANVLTF
- | TRBD1 | TRBJ2-7 | TRBV5-8 | TGTGCCAGCAGCTTGGGCGGGACAGGGTCCAGCGAGCAGTACTTC | CASSLGGTGSSEQYF
- | - | TRBJ2-1 | TRBV4-1 | TGCGCCAGCAGCCAAGACCCTGGGAACGATGAGCAGTTCTTC | CASSQDPGNDEQFF
- | - | TRBJ1-2 | TRBV2 | TGTGCCAGCAGTGGAAAGGGGGGGGCCCGGTCCCTTGAAGAGCTTAACTATGGCTACACCTTC | CASSGKGGARSLEELNYGYTF
- | - | TRBJ2-1 | TRBV6-1 | TGTGCCAGCAGTGCGGAACAAGTTCAGGTCAGTGAGCAGTTCTTC | CASSAEQVQVSEQFF
- | - | TRBJ2-5 | TRBV7-9 | TGTGCCAGCAGCTTAGACCCCCGGTTCAATGGAGAGACCCAGTACTTC | CASSLDPRFNGETQYF
few | TRBD1 | TRBJ2-7 | TRBV14 | TGTGCCAGCAGCCGACAGGGTACTACCAGGGCCGAGCAGTACTTC | CASSRQGTTRAEQYF
once | TRBD2 | TRBJ2-7 | TRBV2 | TGTGCCAGCAGTGAAAGTAAGGGCGGGAGGATCCTACGATCGCAGTACTTC | CASSESKGGRILRSQYF
- | TRBD2 | TRBJ2-2 | TRBV7-3 | TGTGCCAGCAGCCCCGTAGCTAGCGGGAACACCGGGGAGCTGTTTTTT | CASSPVASGNTGELFF
- | - | TRBJ2-5 | TRBV5-6 | TGTGCCAGCAGCTTGGGGGCCGGGTCTATGGGAGAGACCCAGTACTTC | CASSLGAGSMGETQYF
- | - | TRBJ2-5 | TRBV7-9 | TGTGCCAGCAGCCTACCCGGGGACGGGTATTTTGAGACCCAGTACTTC | CASSLPGDGYFETQYF